This T cell receptor (beta chain) was captured by sequencing in a study of tumor and adjacent non-tumor tissue in lung cancer. Study information: Patients were aged about 30 to 85, 10 men and roughly five women, stage I to III. Approximately 4 million productive TCRbeta reads were obtained per sample on average.

This CDR3 is 14 amino acids long. CDR1 and CDR2 (germline): LGHNA, YSLEER. A few counts support this clonotype. What it binds is unknown. A much larger clone lies a single base off, so this may be a read error. RNA was extracted from bulk tissue without any cell sorting. Donors were chemotherapy-naive, newly diagnosed lung cancer surgical patients in China, August–late 2014. TCRbeta libraries were built with three rounds of nested PCR, modified from ARM-PCR. TCRdb used MiXCR to reprocess the multiplex PCR reads, holding one entry per CDR3 protein. Of about 110,000 distinct CDR3 sequences listed, approximately 71% were seen once; the top ten hold 35% to 40%. Study-wide points: Normal lung showed higher cumulative top 100 clone frequency than tumor.

Specimen: lung tumor tissue. The chain couples TRBV4-3 to TRBJ1-3, with a weak D call TRBD1 (5 bases). The sequence derives from a woman aged 55-70 years with non-small cell lung cancer. The CDR3 is CASGQQGRRNTIYF. The CDR3 coding sequence is TGCGCCAGCGGCCAGCAGGGTCGGAGAAACACCATATATTTT.